What follows are 9 T cell receptor beta chains derived from one specimen sequenced in a study of cytomegalovirus exposure and HLA in healthy donors. With 60 Vbeta and 13 Jbeta primers, the PCR was carried out. Assay used: immunoSEQ multiplex PCR; TCRdb lists only in-frame clones, some missing. Counted here are 100,000 to 150,000 clones, about three quarters occurring once; the ten biggest clones make up 1.5%. The specimen was PBMCs. Source of these receptors: a woman aged 18 to 35 in good health and CMV-seronegative.

The chain employs TRBV18 and TRBJ2-1; TRBD2 matches at 7 bases. The germline CDR1 and CDR2 sequences are KGHSH and LQKENI. The CDR3 covers 16 residues. V lost 6 bases and J lost 2; bases outside the gene matches: 10. CDR3 amino acids: CASSGAWEGPYNEQFF. The CDR3 region has the DNA TGTGCCAGCTCCGGGGCGTGGGAGGGCCCCTACAATGAGCAGTTCTTC. Variable domain in full (rest from reference TRBV18 and TRBJ2-1): NAGVMQNPRHLVRRRGQEARLRCSPMKGHSHVYWYRQLPEEGLKFMVYLQKENIIDESGMPKERFSAEFPKEGPSILRIQQVVRGDSAAYFCASSGAWEGPYNEQFFGPGTRLTVL.

The rearrangement joins TRBV5-1 to TRBJ1-2, with D possibly being TRBD1 (5 bases). The length of the CDR3 is 14 residues. CDR1 and CDR2 (germline): SGHRS, YFSETQ. The V gene lost 5 bases and the J gene lost 4 bases, with 15 bases spanning the gap. CDR3: CASRGEGPGYGYTF. The CDR3 nucleotides are TGCGCCAGCAGAGGGGAAGGGCCGGGCTATGGCTACACCTTC. Full variable domain (rest looked up from reference TRBV5-1 and TRBJ1-2): KAGVTQTPRYLIKTRGQQVTLSCSPISGHRSVSWYQQTPGQGLQFLFEYFSETQRNKGNFPGRFSGRQFSNSRSEMNVSTLELGDSALYLCASRGEGPGYGYTFGSGTRLTVV.

This chain uses TRBV7-9 with TRBJ2-7; D ambiguous. Germline values: CDR1 SEHNR, CDR2 FQNEAQ (reference sequence). V lost 4 bases and J 0 bases, leaving 10 bases between the germline ends. The CDR3 sequence is 14 residues long. As DNA, the CDR3 is TGTGCCAGCAGCTCGAGAACAGTCTCCTACGAGCAGTACTTC. Protein: CASSSRTVSYEQYF. Together with reference TRBV7-9 and TRBJ2-7, the CDR3 gives the full variable domain: DTGVSQNPRHKITKRGQNVTFRCDPISEHNRLYWYRQTLGQGPEFLTYFQNEAQLEKSRLLSDRFSAERPKGSFSTLEIQRTEQGDSAMYLCASSSRTVSYEQYFGPGTRLTVT.

In its sample, this clone was seen a few times. The same CDR3 arises from other DNA sequences in this sample as well. This CDR3 reads CASSEVENTEAFF. In DNA, the CDR3 is TGTGCCAGCAGTGAGGTAGAAAACACTGAAGCTTTCTTT. The V gene is TRBV2, the J gene TRBJ1-1; D unclear. The V end was cut by 3 bases, the J end by 2 bases, with 7 bases between. CDR3 length: 13 amino acids. Germline-derived CDR1 and CDR2 are SNHLY and FYNNEI. Complete variable domain (other parts from reference TRBV2 and TRBJ1-1): EPEVTQTPSHQVTQMGQEVILRCVPISNHLYFYWYRQILGQKVEFLVSFYNNEISEKSEIFDDQFSVERPDGSNFTLKIRSTKLEDSAMYFCASSEVENTEAFFGQGTRLTVV.

For this clone: One junction end does not reproduce the germline sequence, and a read error may be involved. The chain uses TRBV11-2 and TRBJ2-5; weak D call: TRBD2 (6 bases). This CDR3 region has 15 residues. Per the germline V gene, CDR1 is SGHAT and CDR2 is FQNNGV. CDR3 nucleotide sequence: TGTGCCAGCAGCTTAGATTGGGCGGGGCAAGAGGCCCAGTACTTC. Its protein is CASSLDWAGQEAQYF.

The chain recombines TRBV2 with TRBJ2-7; TRBD2 aligns across 9 bases. Per germline, CDR1 SNHLY and CDR2 FYNNEI. CDR3 length: 14 amino acids. V lost 6 bases and J lost 5; bases outside the gene matches: 8. The CDR3: CASRAGTSFNEQYF. Here the CDR3 DNA reads TGTGCCAGCAGGGCCGGGACTAGCTTCAACGAGCAGTACTTC.

The chain couples TRBV4-1 to TRBJ2-7, with D possibly TRBD1 on 6 matching bases. The germline CDR1 and CDR2 sequences are MGHRA and YSYEKL. The CDR3 is 15 amino acids. V shed 0 bases and J shed 2 bases, with 11 bases lying between them. The CDR3 nucleotides read TGCGCCAGCAGCCAAGAGCAACAGGGTGCCTACGAGCAGTACTTC. Protein product: CASSQEQQGAYEQYF.

This rearrangement joins TRBV5-6 to TRBJ2-5; TRBD2 aligns across 13 bases. This CDR3 spans 16 amino acids. CDR1 is SGHDT, CDR2 YYEEEE, per germline. V lost 3 bases to trimming and J lost 4 bases; unmatched junction nucleotides: 6. The CDR3 protein is CASSWGTSGIRETQYF. The CDR3 DNA reads as TGTGCCAGCAGCTGGGGGACTAGCGGGATTAGAGAGACCCAGTACTTC.

The chain couples TRBV5-1 to TRBJ2-3; tentatively, D is TRBD2 (6 bases). Germline CDR1 is SGHRS and CDR2 is YFSETQ. This CDR3 spans 15 amino acids. V lost 2 bases to trimming and J lost 2 bases, with 12 bases between them. The CDR3 reads CASSFWGEVTDTQYF. The CDR3 DNA reads TGCGCCAGCAGCTTCTGGGGGGAGGTCACAGATACGCAGTATTTT.